These 3 T cell receptor beta chains share one sample of origin, sequenced in a study of blood T cell repertoires in COVID-19. TCRdb's copy holds only in-frame clones and misses some; the assay was immunoSEQ multiplex PCR. This table has approximately 30,000 clones, 90% appearing once. The sequenced material came from peripheral blood. The receptors derive from a man between 65 and 80 years old with active or convalescent COVID-19.

The gene calls are TRBV7-8 and TRBJ2-6; weak D call: TRBD2 (5 bases). Germline CDR1 and CDR2: SGHVS and FQNEAQ. Trimming removed 6 bases from V and 4 bases from J, with 10 bases in between. The CDR3 length is 14 residues. In DNA form, the CDR3 reads TGTGCCAGCAGAATAGGGAGCGGGGCCAACGTCCTGACTTTC. This codes for CASRIGSGANVLTF. The full variable domain, its missing parts supplied by reference TRBV7-8 and TRBJ2-6, is GAGVSQSPRYKVAKRGQDVALRCDPISGHVSLFWYQQALGQGPEFLTYFQNEAQLDKSGLPSDRFFAERPEGSVSTLKIQRTQQEDSAVYLCASRIGSGANVLTFGAGSRLTVL.

V is TRBV18 and J is TRBJ1-3; D might be TRBD1 (6 bases). This CDR3 has 15 residues. V was pared by 2 bases and J by 3 bases, with 11 bases between. Germline values: CDR1 KGHSH, CDR2 LQKENI. The CDR3 DNA reads TGTGCCAGCTCACCAAGGGGGATCGGTGGAAACACCATATATTTT. Residues: CASSPRGIGGNTIYF. Drawing the rest from reference TRBV18 and TRBJ1-3, the complete variable domain is NAGVMQNPRHLVRRRGQEARLRCSPMKGHSHVYWYRQLPEEGLKFMVYLQKENIIDESGMPKERFSAEFPKEGPSILRIQQVVRGDSAAYFCASSPRGIGGNTIYFGEGSWLTVV.

The CDR3: CASSQGSYEQYF. The CDR3 DNA is TGTGCCAGCAGCCAGGGCAGCTACGAGCAGTACTTC. The V call is TRBV5-6, the J call TRBJ2-7, with TRBD1 as a possible D gene (5 bases). V was pared by 4 bases and J by 3 bases, with 8 bases between. The germline gives CDR1 SGHDT, CDR2 YYEEEE. The CDR3 spans 12 residues.